This is a list of T cell receptor beta chains from one sample in a study of blood T cell repertoires in COVID-19. TCRdb keeps only in-frame clones here, not all; method: immunoSEQ multiplex PCR. The top ten clones hold around 2.3% of a sample with 140,000 or so clones, about 88% of them seen once. The sample was peripheral blood. These TCRs come from a human donor with COVID-19, enrolled during active disease. The donor label of this sample is uncertain. Both conserved end residues are part of each CDR3. D genes are given only for firm matches. Clone sizes are given selectively: once, few, many, or a class where the clone is expanded.

clone size: NA
D gene: TRBD1
V gene: TRBV3-1/TRBV3-2
J gene: TRBJ1-2
CDR3 protein: CASSHVQGYGYTF

clone size: once
D gene: NA
V gene: TRBV9
J gene: TRBJ2-5
CDR3 protein: CASSFSPGQGETQYF

clone size: once
D gene: NA
V gene: TRBV6-5
J gene: TRBJ1-5
CDR3 protein: CASSLTGRQPQHF

clone size: NA
D gene: TRBD1
V gene: TRBV25-1
J gene: TRBJ1-6
CDR3 protein: CASSEPDRAYNSPLHF

clone size: once
D gene: TRBD1
V gene: TRBV4-1
J gene: TRBJ1-6
CDR3 protein: CASSRGQERSQLLYNSPLHF

clone size: NA
D gene: NA
V gene: TRBV12-3/TRBV12-4
J gene: TRBJ2-3
CDR3 protein: CASSPDENTQYF

clone size: NA
D gene: TRBD1
V gene: TRBV7-9
J gene: TRBJ1-1
CDR3 protein: CASSLYSGTGGGEAFF

clone size: NA
D gene: TRBD1
V gene: TRBV7-9
J gene: TRBJ2-2
CDR3 protein: CASSSLGQGGTGELFF

clone size: NA
D gene: NA
V gene: TRBV5-1
J gene: TRBJ2-5
CDR3 protein: CASSLLLEETQYF

clone size: NA
D gene: TRBD2
V gene: TRBV4-1
J gene: TRBJ2-1
CDR3 protein: CASSPGLAGDASNEQFF

clone size: NA
D gene: NA
V gene: TRBV12-3/TRBV12-4
J gene: TRBJ1-1
CDR3 protein: CASSAHEGLTAFF

clone size: NA
D gene: TRBD1
V gene: TRBV19
J gene: TRBJ2-5
CDR3 protein: CASSPHTGTGGAKTQYF

clone size: NA
D gene: NA
V gene: TRBV3-1/TRBV3-2
J gene: TRBJ1-3
CDR3 protein: CASSQSGGGRNTIYF

clone size: NA
D gene: TRBD1
V gene: TRBV14
J gene: TRBJ1-2
CDR3 protein: CASSQGRGPYGYTF

clone size: NA
D gene: TRBD2
V gene: TRBV19
J gene: TRBJ2-3
CDR3 protein: CASSIGGGYTDTQYF

clone size: few
D gene: TRBD1
V gene: TRBV6-5
J gene: TRBJ1-5
CDR3 protein: CASSRQGDQPQHF

clone size: NA
D gene: TRBD2
V gene: TRBV10-3
J gene: TRBJ2-1
CDR3 protein: CAISESGSGNEQFF

clone size: NA
D gene: NA
V gene: TRBV5-4
J gene: TRBJ2-1
CDR3 protein: CASMKRTESYNEQFF

clone size: NA
D gene: NA
V gene: TRBV6-1
J gene: TRBJ1-2
CDR3 protein: CASSEFLTSAANYGYTF

clone size: NA
D gene: NA
V gene: TRBV7-9
J gene: TRBJ1-4
CDR3 protein: CASSFQGPGEKLFF

clone size: NA
D gene: TRBD1
V gene: TRBV3-1/TRBV3-2
J gene: TRBJ2-2
CDR3 protein: CASSLGQGWAGELFF

clone size: NA
D gene: NA
V gene: TRBV12-3/TRBV12-4
J gene: TRBJ2-7
CDR3 protein: CASSSRTTYEQYF

clone size: NA
D gene: TRBD1
V gene: TRBV27
J gene: TRBJ2-7
CDR3 protein: CASRRIGTAKSYEQYF

clone size: NA
D gene: NA
V gene: TRBV20-1
J gene: TRBJ1-1
CDR3 protein: CSASNSFEAFF

clone size: NA
D gene: TRBD1
V gene: TRBV24-1
J gene: TRBJ2-1
CDR3 protein: CATSWTGANNEQFF

clone size: few
D gene: NA
V gene: TRBV5-1
J gene: TRBJ1-5
CDR3 protein: CASSLDTGFDQPQHF

clone size: NA
D gene: TRBD2
V gene: TRBV6-1
J gene: TRBJ2-3
CDR3 protein: CASSDQPGLAGRGDTQYF

clone size: NA
D gene: TRBD2
V gene: TRBV5-6
J gene: TRBJ2-5
CDR3 protein: CASSLVGASGDQETQYF

clone size: NA
D gene: NA
V gene: TRBV12-2
J gene: TRBJ2-7
CDR3 protein: CASRSLGDRGLSSSYEQYF

clone size: once
D gene: NA
V gene: TRBV2
J gene: TRBJ1-5
CDR3 protein: CASSLQGVSNQPQHF

clone size: NA
D gene: TRBD1
V gene: TRBV6-5
J gene: TRBJ2-1
CDR3 protein: CASSYDRGLENEQFF

clone size: NA
D gene: TRBD2
V gene: TRBV5-1
J gene: TRBJ2-3
CDR3 protein: CASSFRRGGRNTQYF

clone size: NA
D gene: NA
V gene: TRBV5-1
J gene: TRBJ1-1
CDR3 protein: CASSLPGRTEAFF

clone size: NA
D gene: NA
V gene: TRBV27
J gene: TRBJ2-7
CDR3 protein: CASSLGRQAYEQYF

clone size: NA
D gene: NA
V gene: TRBV7-3
J gene: TRBJ2-2
CDR3 protein: CASSFSGAAGELFF

clone size: NA
D gene: NA
V gene: TRBV18
J gene: TRBJ1-2
CDR3 protein: CASSPDRNGYTF

clone size: once
D gene: TRBD2
V gene: TRBV6-6
J gene: TRBJ2-1
CDR3 protein: CASSRQGLAGIYNEQFF

clone size: NA
D gene: TRBD2
V gene: TRBV5-8
J gene: TRBJ2-7
CDR3 protein: CASSPGTSGISGEQYF

clone size: once
D gene: NA
V gene: TRBV2
J gene: TRBJ2-5
CDR3 protein: CASTWDSWTQYF

clone size: NA
D gene: NA
V gene: TRBV9
J gene: TRBJ1-2
CDR3 protein: CASSVGVAGDYGYTF

clone size: NA
D gene: TRBD2
V gene: TRBV7-2
J gene: TRBJ2-7
CDR3 protein: CASSLWTSGDYEQYF